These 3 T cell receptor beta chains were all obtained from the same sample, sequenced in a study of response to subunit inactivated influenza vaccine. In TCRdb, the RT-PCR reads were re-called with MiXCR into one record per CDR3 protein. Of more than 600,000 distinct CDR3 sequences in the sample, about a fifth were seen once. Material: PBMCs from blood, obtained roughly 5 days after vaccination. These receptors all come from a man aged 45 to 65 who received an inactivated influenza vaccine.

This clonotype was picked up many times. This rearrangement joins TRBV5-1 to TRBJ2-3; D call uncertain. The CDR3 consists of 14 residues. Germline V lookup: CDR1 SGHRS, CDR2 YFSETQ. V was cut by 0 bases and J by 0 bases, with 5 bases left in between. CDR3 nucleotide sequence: TGCGCCAGCAGCTTGGCGGATAGCACAGATACGCAGTATTTT. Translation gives CASSLADSTDTQYF.

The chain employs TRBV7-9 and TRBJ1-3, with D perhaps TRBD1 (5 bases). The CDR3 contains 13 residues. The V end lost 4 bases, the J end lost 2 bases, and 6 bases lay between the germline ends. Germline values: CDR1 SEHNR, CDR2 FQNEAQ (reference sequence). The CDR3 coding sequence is TGTGCCAGCAGCTGGGGCCCTGGAAACACCATATATTTT. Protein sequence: CASSWGPGNTIYF.

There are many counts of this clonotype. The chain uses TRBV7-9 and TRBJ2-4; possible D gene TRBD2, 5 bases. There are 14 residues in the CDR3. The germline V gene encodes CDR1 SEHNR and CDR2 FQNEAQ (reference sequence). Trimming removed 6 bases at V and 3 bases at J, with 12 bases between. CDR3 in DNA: TGTGCCAGCAGAGCGGTATCAGGCAAAAACATTCAGTACTTC. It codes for CASRAVSGKNIQYF.